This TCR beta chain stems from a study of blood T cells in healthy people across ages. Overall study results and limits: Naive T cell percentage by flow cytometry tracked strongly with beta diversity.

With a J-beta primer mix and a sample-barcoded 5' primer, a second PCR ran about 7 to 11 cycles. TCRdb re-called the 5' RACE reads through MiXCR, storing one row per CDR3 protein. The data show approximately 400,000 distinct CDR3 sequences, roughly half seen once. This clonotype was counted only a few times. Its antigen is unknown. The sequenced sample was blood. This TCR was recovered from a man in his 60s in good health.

The CDR3 is CASSYGLAGGETQYF. The CDR3 DNA sequence: TGTGCCAGCAGTTATGGACTAGCGGGTGGGGAGACCCAGTACTTC. This chain links TRBV6-5 with TRBJ2-5; 11 bases match TRBD2. Germline CDR1 reads MNHEY; CDR2 reads SVGAGI. The CDR3 spans 15 residues. The junction had 5 bases not matched to a gene; V was cut back by 3 bases and J by 5 bases.